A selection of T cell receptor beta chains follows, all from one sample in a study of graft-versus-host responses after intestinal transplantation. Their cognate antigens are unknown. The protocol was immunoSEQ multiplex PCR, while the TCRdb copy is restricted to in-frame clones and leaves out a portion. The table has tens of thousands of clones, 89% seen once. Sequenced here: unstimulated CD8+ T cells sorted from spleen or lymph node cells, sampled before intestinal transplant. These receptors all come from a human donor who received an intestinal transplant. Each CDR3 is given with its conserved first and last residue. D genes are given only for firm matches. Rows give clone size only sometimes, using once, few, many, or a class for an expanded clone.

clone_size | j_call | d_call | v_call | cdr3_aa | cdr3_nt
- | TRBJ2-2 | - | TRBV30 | CAGEVGGGRSLNTGELFF | TGTGCTGGGGAGGTCGGGGGAGGCAGGTCCTTGAACACCGGGGAGCTGTTTTTT
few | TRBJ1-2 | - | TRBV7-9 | CASSHGGDLYGYTF | TGTGCCAGCAGTCACGGGGGGGACCTCTATGGCTACACCTTC
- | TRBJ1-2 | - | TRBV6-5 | CASSYSIMAGDGYTF | TGTGCCAGCAGTTACTCGATAATGGCGGGGGACGGCTACACCTTC
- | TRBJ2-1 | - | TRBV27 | CASSLGTEPYNEQFF | TGTGCCAGCAGTTTAGGAACAGAACCTTACAATGAGCAGTTCTTC
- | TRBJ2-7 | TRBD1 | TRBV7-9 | CASSKPGTGISYEQYF | TGTGCCAGCAGCAAGCCCGGGACAGGGATCTCCTACGAGCAGTACTTC
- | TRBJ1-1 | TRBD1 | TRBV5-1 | CASSLGWTGSSEAFF | TGCGCCAGCAGCTTGGGATGGACAGGGTCATCTGAAGCTTTCTTT
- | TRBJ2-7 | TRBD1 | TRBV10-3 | CAISEPTTGSPYEQYF | TGTGCCATCAGTGAGCCGACGACAGGGTCGCCCTACGAGCAGTACTTC
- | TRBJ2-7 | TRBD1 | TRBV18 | CASSRWDRSYEQYF | TGTGCCAGCTCACGCTGGGACAGGAGCTACGAGCAGTACTTC
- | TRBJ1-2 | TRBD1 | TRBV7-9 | CASSSLGQGTRGYTF | TGTGCCAGCAGCTCGTTGGGACAGGGGACCCGTGGCTACACCTTC
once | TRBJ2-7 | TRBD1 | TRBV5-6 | CASSSGTGYEQYF | TGTGCCAGCAGCTCCGGGACAGGCTACGAGCAGTACTTC
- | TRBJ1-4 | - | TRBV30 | CAWRTGAGGEKLFF | TGTGCCTGGAGAACCGGGGCCGGAGGGGAAAAACTGTTTTTT
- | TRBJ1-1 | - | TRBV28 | CASSFRGGANTEAFF | TGTGCCAGCAGTTTTCGGGGGGGGGCAAACACTGAAGCTTTCTTT
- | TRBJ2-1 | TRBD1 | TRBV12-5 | CASGSTPTGGPGKQFF | TGTGCTAGTGGTTCCACTCCTACAGGGGGGCCGGGTAAGCAGTTCTTC
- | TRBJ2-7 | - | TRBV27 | CASSLRGGALGYEQYF | TGTGCCAGCAGTTTAAGGGGGGGTGCCCTGGGCTACGAGCAGTACTTC
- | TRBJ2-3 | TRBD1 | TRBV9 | CASSKTGVATDTQYF | TGTGCCAGCAGCAAGACAGGGGTGGCGACAGATACGCAGTATTTT
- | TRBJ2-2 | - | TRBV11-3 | CASSLDPGGENTGELFF | TGTGCCAGCAGCTTAGATCCGGGCGGGGAGAACACCGGGGAGCTGTTTTTT
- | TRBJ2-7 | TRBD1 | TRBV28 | CASSLRDRGYKQYF | TGTGCCAGCAGTCTCCGGGACAGGGGGTATAAGCAGTACTTC
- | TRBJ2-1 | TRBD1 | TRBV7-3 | CASSLSDRGHEQFF | TGTGCCAGCAGCTTATCTGACAGGGGCCATGAGCAGTTCTTC
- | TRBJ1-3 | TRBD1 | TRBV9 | CASSPRDRAISNSGNTIYF | TGTGCCAGCAGCCCCCGGGACAGGGCCATTTCCAACTCTGGAAACACCATATATTTT
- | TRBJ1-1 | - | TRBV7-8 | CASSPLEEWRNTEAFF | TGTGCCAGCAGCCCCCTCGAGGAGTGGAGGAACACTGAAGCTTTCTTT
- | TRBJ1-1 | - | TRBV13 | CASSLVGENTEAFF | TGTGCCAGCAGCTTAGTAGGGGAGAACACTGAAGCTTTCTTT
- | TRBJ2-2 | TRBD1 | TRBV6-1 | CASSEGGTENTGELFF | TGTGCCAGCAGTGAAGGGGGGACAGAGAACACCGGGGAGCTGTTTTTT
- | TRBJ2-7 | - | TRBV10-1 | CASSERSRGYEQYF | TGCGCCAGCAGTGAGAGAAGCCGTGGCTACGAGCAGTACTTC
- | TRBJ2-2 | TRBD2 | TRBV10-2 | CASSEQRETTGELFF | TGCGCCAGCAGTGAGCAGCGGGAAACCACCGGGGAGCTGTTTTTT
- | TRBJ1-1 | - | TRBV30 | CAWSSFLVWANTEAFF | TGTGCCTGGAGCAGCTTTCTGGTTTGGGCGAACACTGAAGCTTTCTTT
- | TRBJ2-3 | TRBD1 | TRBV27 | CASIPRDRATDTQYF | TGTGCCAGCATCCCGAGGGACAGGGCTACAGATACGCAGTATTTT
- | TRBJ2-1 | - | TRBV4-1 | CASSQEGALEQFF | TGCGCCAGCAGCCAAGAAGGGGCCCTTGAGCAGTTCTTC
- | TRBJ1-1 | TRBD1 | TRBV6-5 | CASSYPGGMNTEAFF | TGTGCCAGCAGTTACCCAGGGGGAATGAACACTGAAGCTTTCTTT
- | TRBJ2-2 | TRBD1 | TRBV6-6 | CASIEGDRGPEGELFF | TGTGCCAGCATCGAAGGAGACAGGGGTCCAGAGGGGGAGCTGTTTTTT
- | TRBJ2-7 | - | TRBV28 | CASSKGHSRSYEQYF | TGTGCCAGCAGTAAGGGACATAGCCGCTCCTACGAGCAGTACTTC
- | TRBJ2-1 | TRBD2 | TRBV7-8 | CANSLATGLVYNEQFF | TGTGCCAACAGCTTGGCTACGGGACTAGTCTACAATGAGCAGTTCTTC
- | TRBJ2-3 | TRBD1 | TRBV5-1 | CASSSGQGAEDTQYF | TGCGCCAGCAGCTCCGGACAGGGGGCGGAAGATACGCAGTATTTT
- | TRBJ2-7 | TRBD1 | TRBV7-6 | CASSLVSYGTGGYEQYF | TGTGCCAGCAGCTTAGTCTCCTACGGGACAGGGGGATACGAGCAGTACTTC
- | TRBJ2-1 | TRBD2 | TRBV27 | CASSPGTSGSYNEQFF | TGTGCCAGCAGTCCCGGGACTAGCGGCTCCTACAATGAGCAGTTCTTC
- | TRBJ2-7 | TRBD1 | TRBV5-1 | CASSGGQGANEQYF | TGCGCCAGCAGCGGCGGACAGGGGGCCAACGAGCAGTACTTC
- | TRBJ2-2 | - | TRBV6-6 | CASRQGGTGELFF | TGTGCCAGCAGACAAGGGGGCACCGGGGAGCTGTTTTTT
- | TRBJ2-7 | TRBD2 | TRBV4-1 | CASSQEASGSTYEQYF | TGCGCCAGCAGCCAAGAAGCTAGCGGGTCCACCTACGAGCAGTACTTC
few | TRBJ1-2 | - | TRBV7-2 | CASSLTGLRGYTF | TGTGCCAGCAGCCTCACAGGGCTCCGCGGCTACACCTTC
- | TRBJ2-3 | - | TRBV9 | CASSVSEIPSDTQYF | TGTGCCAGCAGCGTAAGCGAGATCCCCTCCGATACGCAGTATTTT
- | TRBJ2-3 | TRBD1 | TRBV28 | CASSFGGTGDLFQYF | TGTGCCAGCAGTTTCGGCGGGACAGGGGACCTATTCCAGTATTTT
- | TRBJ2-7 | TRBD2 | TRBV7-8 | CASSLYLAGGNEQYF | TGTGCCAGCAGCCTCTATCTAGCGGGAGGTAACGAGCAGTACTTC
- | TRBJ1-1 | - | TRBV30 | CAWSFRNTEAFF | TGTGCCTGGAGTTTTAGGAACACTGAAGCTTTCTTT
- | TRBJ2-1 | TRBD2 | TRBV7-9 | CASSLGPAGGNEQFF | TGTGCCAGCAGCTTAGGTCCAGCGGGGGGCAATGAGCAGTTCTTC
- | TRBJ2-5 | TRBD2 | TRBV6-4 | CASSNRPLCSGRAEETQYF | TGTGCCAGCAGTAATAGACCCCTGTGTAGCGGGAGGGCCGAAGAGACCCAGTACTTC
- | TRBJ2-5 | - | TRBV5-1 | CASSLGQADMETQYF | TGCGCCAGCAGCTTGGGCCAGGCCGATATGGAGACCCAGTACTTC
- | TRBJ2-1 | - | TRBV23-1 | CASSPVARDTRSYNEQFF | TGCGCCAGCAGTCCCGTCGCCAGGGACACCCGCTCCTACAATGAGCAGTTCTTC
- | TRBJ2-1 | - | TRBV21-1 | CASSKKGRDRASGCNEQFF | TGTGCCAGCAGCAAAAAGGGTCGAGATAGGGCTAGCGGATGCAATGAGCAGTTCTTC
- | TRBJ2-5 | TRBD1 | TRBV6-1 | CASSGGTGGQETQYF | TGTGCCAGCAGTGGGGGGACAGGGGGCCAAGAGACCCAGTACTTC
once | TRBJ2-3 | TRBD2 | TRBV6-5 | CASSYFREGTDTQYF | TGTGCCAGCAGTTACTTCCGGGAGGGTACAGATACGCAGTATTTT
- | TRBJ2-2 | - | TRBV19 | CASSIRDDWSGELFF | TGTGCCAGTAGTATCCGGGATGACTGGTCCGGGGAGCTGTTTTTT
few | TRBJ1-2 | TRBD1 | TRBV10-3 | CAIRNLRGRLDGYTF | TGTGCCATCCGGAACCTCAGGGGGCGCCTAGATGGCTACACCTTC
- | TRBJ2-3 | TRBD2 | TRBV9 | CASSVSGGQLNTDTQYF | TGTGCCAGCAGCGTTAGCGGGGGGCAACTCAACACAGATACGCAGTATTTT
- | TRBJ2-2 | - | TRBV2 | CASSRVTTGELFF | TGTGCCAGCAGTCGGGTGACGACCGGGGAGCTGTTTTTT